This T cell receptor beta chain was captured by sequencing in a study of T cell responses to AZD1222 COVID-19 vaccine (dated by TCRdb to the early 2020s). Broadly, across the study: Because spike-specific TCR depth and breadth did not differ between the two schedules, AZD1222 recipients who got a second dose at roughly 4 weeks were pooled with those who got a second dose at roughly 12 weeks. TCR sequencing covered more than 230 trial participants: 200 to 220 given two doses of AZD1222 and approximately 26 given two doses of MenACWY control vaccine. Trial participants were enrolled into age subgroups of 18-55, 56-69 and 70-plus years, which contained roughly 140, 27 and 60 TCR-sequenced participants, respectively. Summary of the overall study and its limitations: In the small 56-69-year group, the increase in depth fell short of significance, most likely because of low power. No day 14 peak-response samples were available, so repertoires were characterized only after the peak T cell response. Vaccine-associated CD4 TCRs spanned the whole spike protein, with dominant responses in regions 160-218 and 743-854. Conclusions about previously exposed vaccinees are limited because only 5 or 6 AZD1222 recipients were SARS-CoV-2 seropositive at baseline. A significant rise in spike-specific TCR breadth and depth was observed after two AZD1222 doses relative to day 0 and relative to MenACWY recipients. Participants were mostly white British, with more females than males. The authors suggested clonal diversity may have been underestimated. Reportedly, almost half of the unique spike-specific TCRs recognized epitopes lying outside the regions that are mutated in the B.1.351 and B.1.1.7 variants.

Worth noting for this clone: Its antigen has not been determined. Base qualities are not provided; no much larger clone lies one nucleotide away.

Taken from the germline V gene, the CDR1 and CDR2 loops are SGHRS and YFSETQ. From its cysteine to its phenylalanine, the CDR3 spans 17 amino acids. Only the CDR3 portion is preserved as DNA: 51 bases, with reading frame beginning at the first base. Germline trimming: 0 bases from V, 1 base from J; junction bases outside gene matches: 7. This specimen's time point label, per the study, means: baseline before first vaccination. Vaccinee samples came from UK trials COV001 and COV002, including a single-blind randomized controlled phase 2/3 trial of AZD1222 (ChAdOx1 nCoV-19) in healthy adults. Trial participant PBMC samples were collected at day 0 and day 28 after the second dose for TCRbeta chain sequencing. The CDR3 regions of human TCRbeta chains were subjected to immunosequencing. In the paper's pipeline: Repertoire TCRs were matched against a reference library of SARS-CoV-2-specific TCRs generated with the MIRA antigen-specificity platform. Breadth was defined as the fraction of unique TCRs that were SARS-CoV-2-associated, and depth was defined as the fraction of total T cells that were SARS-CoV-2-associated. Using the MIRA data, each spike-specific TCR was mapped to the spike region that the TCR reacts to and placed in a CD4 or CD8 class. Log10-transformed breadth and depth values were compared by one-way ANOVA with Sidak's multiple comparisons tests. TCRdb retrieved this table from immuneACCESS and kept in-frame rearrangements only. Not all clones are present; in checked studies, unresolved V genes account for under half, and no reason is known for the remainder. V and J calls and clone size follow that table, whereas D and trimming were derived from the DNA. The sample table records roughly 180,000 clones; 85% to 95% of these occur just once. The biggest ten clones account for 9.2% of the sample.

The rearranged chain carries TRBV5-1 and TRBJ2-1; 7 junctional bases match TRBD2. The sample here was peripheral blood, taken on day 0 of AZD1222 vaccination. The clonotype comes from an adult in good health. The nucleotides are TGCGCCAGCAGCTTGGCCTTCGGGGGGATATCCTACAATGAGCAGTTCTTC. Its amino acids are CASSLAFGGISYNEQFF. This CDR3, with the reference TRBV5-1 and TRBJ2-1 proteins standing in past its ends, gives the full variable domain KAGVTQTPRYLIKTRGQQVTLSCSPISGHRSVSWYQQTPGQGLQFLFEYFSETQRNKGNFPGRFSGRQFSNSRSEMNVSTLELGDSALYLCASSLAFGGISYNEQFFGPGTRLTVL.